This TCR beta chain was obtained from a study of molecular identifiers for immune sequencing clone quantification. Study as a whole: Four portions were sequenced after RNA from about 20,000 or 100,000 naive CD8 cells was split five ways in replicates.

V was shortened by 4 bases and J by 2 bases, with 22 bases between the two germline ends. The CDR3 length is 19 residues. CDR1 SGDLS and CDR2 YYNGEE come from the germline V gene. Broader study findings: Over 97% of effector molecules, but under 1% in naive cells, were held by clones with more than 20 RNA copies.

One entry per CDR3 protein, called by TCRdb with MiXCR from the PCR reads. Altogether about 630,000 distinct CDR3 sequences are present, 25% being singletons, with the ten largest covering about 0.84%. This clonotype was counted between two and nine times. What it recognizes is unknown. Naive CD8 T cells were picked out by sorting for CD8+CD4-CCR7+CD45RA+. This receptor was obtained from a human donor in good health. Some libraries in this study had Jurkat cell RNA spiked in. Input material: naive CD8+ T cells from blood, with Jurkat cell RNA spiked in. Regarding subset: FACS-sorted CD8+CD4-CCR7+CD45RA+ naive T cells. V and J are TRBV9 and TRBJ2-6; TRBD1 might be the D (6 bases). The CDR3 loop reads CASSPPSTGNMAGANVLTF. The CDR3 DNA is TGTGCCAGCAGCCCACCCTCGACAGGAAATATGGCTGGGGCCAACGTCCTGACTTTC.